This TCR beta chain emerged from a study of blood T cell repertoires in COVID-19. Study as a whole: Sites in the United States, Italy and Spain provided acute and convalescent COVID-19 samples. Sources were T cells, B-cell-depleted T cells, or PBMCs; the material itself was cDNA or gDNA.

Germline CDR1 and CDR2: SNHLY and FYNNEI. Germline trimming cut 6 bases from V and 2 bases from J; bases unmatched to any gene: 4. This CDR3 comprises 14 residues. In the authors' methods: Reference gene primer amplification in the assay estimated nucleated cell counts. Assay used: immunoSEQ multiplex PCR; TCRdb lists only in-frame clones, some missing. From that table come the V and J calls and clone size; the DNA was used to work out D and trimming. The data hold 72,000 or so clones, with approximately 86% observed a single time. The chain has TRBV2 and TRBJ2-7, with 10 bases lining up with TRBD1. This sequence originates from an older woman with acute or convalescent COVID-19. The source material was peripheral blood. This CDR3 is CASRWTGGPYEQYF. CDR3 in DNA: TGTGCCAGCAGGTGGACAGGGGGTCCCTACGAGCAGTACTTC.